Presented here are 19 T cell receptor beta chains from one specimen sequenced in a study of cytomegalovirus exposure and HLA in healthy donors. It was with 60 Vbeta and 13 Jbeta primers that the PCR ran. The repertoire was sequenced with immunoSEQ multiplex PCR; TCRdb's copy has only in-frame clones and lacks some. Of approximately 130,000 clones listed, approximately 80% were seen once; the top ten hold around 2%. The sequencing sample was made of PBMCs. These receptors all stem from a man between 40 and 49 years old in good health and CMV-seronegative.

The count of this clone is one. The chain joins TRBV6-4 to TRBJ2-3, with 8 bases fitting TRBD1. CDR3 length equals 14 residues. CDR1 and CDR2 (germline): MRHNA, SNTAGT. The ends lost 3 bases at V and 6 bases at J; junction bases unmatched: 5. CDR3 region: CASSDQGARDTQYF. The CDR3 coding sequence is TGTGCCAGCAGTGATCAGGGGGCGCGGGATACGCAGTATTTT.

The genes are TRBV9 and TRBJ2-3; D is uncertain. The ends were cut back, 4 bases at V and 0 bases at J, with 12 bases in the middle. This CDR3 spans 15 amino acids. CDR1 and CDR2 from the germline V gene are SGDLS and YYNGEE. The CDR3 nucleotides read TGTGCCAGCAGCCCGTATAGCTCTAGCACAGATACGCAGTATTTT. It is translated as CASSPYSSSTDTQYF.

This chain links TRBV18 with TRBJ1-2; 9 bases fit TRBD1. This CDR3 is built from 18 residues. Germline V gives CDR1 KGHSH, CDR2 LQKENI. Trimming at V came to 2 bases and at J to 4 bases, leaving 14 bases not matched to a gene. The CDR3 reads CASSPTSESGTGIYGYTF. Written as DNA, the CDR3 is TGTGCCAGCTCACCAACCTCAGAATCCGGGACAGGGATCTATGGCTACACCTTC.

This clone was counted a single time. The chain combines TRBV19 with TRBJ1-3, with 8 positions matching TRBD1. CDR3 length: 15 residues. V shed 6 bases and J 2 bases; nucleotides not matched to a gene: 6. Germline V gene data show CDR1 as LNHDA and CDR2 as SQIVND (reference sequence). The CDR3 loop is CASRLWGQAGNTIYF. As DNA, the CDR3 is TGTGCCAGTAGATTATGGGGACAGGCTGGAAACACCATATATTTT. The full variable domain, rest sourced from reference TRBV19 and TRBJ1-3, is DGGITQSPKYLFRKEGQNVTLSCEQNLNHDAMYWYRQDPGQGLRLIYYSQIVNDFQKGDIAEGYSVSREKKESFPLTVTSAQKNPTAFYLCASRLWGQAGNTIYFGEGSWLTVV.

CDR3 sequence (DNA): TGCGCCAGCAGCTTGGAGGGGGCCCGGCAGCCCCAGCATTTT. It is translated as CASSLEGARQPQHF. The chain links TRBV5-1 to TRBJ1-5; 7 bases agree with TRBD1. V shed 0 bases and J 7 bases; nucleotides not matched to a gene: 4. This CDR3 is built from 14 residues. Germline CDR1 SGHRS, CDR2 YFSETQ.

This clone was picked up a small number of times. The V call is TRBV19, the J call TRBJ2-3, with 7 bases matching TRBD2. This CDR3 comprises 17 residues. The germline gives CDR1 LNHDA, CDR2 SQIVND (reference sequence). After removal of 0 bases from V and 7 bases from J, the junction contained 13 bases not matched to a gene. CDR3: CASSIEASGLGFHTQYF. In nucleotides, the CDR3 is TGTGCCAGTAGTATAGAGGCTAGCGGACTAGGATTCCATACGCAGTATTTT.

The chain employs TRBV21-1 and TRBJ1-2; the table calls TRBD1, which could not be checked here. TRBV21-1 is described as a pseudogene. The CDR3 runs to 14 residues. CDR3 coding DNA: TGTGCCAGCAGCAAAGGGGCAGTCAACTATGGCTACACCTTC. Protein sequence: CASSKGAVNYGYTF.

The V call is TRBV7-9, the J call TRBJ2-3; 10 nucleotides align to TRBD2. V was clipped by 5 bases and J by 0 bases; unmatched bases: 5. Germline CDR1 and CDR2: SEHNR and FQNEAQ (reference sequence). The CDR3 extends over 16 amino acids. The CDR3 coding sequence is TGTGCCAGCAGCGCTAGGGGACTAGCGAGCACAGATACGCAGTATTTT. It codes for CASSARGLASTDTQYF.

CDR3: CASSDLGTGPYEQYF. DNA for the CDR3: TGCGCCAGCAGTGATCTGGGGACAGGGCCCTACGAGCAGTACTTC. The chain joins TRBV10-1 to TRBJ2-7, with 9 bases lining up with TRBD1. J was trimmed by 2 bases and V by 3 bases; bases with no gene match: 5. Germline V gene sequence: CDR1 WNHNN, CDR2 SYGVQD (reference sequence). The CDR3 runs to 15 residues.

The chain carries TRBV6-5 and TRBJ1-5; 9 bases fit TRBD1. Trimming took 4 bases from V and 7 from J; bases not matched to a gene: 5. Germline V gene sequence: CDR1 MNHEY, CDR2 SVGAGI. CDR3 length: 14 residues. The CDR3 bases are TGTGCCAGCAGTTCTCGGACAGGGGTGCAGCCCCAGCATTTT. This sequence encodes CASSSRTGVQPQHF.

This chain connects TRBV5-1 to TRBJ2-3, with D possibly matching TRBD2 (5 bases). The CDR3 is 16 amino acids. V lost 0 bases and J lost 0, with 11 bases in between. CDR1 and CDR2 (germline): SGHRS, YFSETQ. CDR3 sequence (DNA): TGCGCCAGCAGCTTGGGGGCTGCGGGTAGCACAGATACGCAGTATTTT. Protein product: CASSLGAAGSTDTQYF. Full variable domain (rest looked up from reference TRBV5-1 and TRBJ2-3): KAGVTQTPRYLIKTRGQQVTLSCSPISGHRSVSWYQQTPGQGLQFLFEYFSETQRNKGNFPGRFSGRQFSNSRSEMNVSTLELGDSALYLCASSLGAAGSTDTQYFGPGTRLTVL.

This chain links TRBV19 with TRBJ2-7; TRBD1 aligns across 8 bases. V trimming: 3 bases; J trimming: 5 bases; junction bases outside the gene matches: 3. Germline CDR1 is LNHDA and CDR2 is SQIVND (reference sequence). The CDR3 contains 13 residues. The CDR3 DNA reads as TGTGCCAGTAGTATGGCAGGGGGCGACGAGCAGTACTTC. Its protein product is CASSMAGGDEQYF.

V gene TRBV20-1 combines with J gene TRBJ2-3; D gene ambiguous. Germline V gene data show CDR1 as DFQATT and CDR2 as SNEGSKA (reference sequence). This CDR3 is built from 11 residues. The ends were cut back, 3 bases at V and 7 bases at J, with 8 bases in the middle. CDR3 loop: CSARTENTQYF. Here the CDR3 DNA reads TGCAGTGCTAGGACTGAAAATACGCAGTATTTT.

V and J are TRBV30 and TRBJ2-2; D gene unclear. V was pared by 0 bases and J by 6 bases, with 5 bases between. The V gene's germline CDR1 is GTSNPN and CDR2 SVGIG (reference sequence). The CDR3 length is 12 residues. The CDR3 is CAWSVGPGELFF. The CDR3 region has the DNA TGTGCCTGGAGTGTTGGCCCCGGGGAGCTGTTTTTT.

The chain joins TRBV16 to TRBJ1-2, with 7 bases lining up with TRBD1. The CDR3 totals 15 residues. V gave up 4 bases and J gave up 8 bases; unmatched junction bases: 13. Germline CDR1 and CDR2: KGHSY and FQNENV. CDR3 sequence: CASSRLRGRVAGYTF. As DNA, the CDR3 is TGTGCCAGCAGCCGTTTGAGGGGGCGAGTTGCGGGCTACACCTTC.

The CDR3 DNA sequence: TGTGCCTGGAGCAGCTCCAGGATGAACACTGAAGCTTTCTTT. Protein: CAWSSSRMNTEAFF. The rearrangement links TRBV30 to TRBJ1-1, with no clear D. The CDR3 has 14 residues. Trimming left V 3 bases short and J 0 bases short, with 11 bases between. Germline CDR1 GTSNPN, CDR2 SVGIG (reference sequence).

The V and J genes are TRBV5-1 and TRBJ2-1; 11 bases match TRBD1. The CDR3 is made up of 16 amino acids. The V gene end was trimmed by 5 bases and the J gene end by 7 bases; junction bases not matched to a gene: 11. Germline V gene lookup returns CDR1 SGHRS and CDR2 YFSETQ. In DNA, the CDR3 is TGCGCCAGCAGGTCCGACCGGGACAGGGGGTCAAATGAGCAGTTCTTC. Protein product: CASRSDRDRGSNEQFF.

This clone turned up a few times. The CDR3 nucleotides are TGTGCCAGCAGCTTATCAAGACAGACCTCTAACTATGGCTACACCTTC. Residues: CASSLSRQTSNYGYTF. V gene TRBV7-2 combines with J gene TRBJ1-2; D perhaps matches TRBD1 (5 bases). V lost 2 bases and J lost 0, with 13 bases in between. The CDR3 covers 16 residues. Germline V gives CDR1 SGHTA, CDR2 FQGNSA.

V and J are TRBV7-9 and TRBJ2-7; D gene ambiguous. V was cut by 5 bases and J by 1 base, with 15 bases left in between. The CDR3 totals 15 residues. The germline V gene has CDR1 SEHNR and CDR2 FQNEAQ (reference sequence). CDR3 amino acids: CASSPTLGRSYEQYF. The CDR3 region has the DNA TGTGCCAGCAGCCCAACTTTGGGCAGATCCTACGAGCAGTACTTC.